The clone carrying this T cell receptor beta chain was picked up a small number of times. Its antigen is unknown. The data derive from a study of response to subunit inactivated influenza vaccine. V was cut by 0 bases and J by 2 bases, with 11 bases left in between. This CDR3 comprises 15 residues. Germline V gene data show CDR1 as SGHRS and CDR2 as YFSETQ. Findings of the study overall: T cells newly recruited by each seasonal influenza vaccination are few, the authors suggested.

TCRdb analysed the RT-PCR reads with MiXCR anew, one entry per CDR3 protein. The sample holds fewer than 600,000 distinct CDR3 sequences, around 7.9% seen once. Sequenced here: PBMCs from blood, sampled 23 to 25 months after vaccination. This chain uses TRBV5-1 with TRBJ2-5; D is possibly TRBD2 (5 bases). The TCR was taken from a man aged 50 to 69 who received an inactivated influenza vaccine. DNA for the CDR3: TGCGCCAGCAGCTTGGACCTCGGGATACAAGAGACCCAGTACTTC. This encodes CASSLDLGIQETQYF.